These 11 T cell receptor beta chains came from one sample sequenced in a study of CD8 T cells in Susac syndrome. The RNA input was 0.5 to 1 ug, and it was reverse transcribed with random hexamers. Via MiXCR, TCRdb re-called the immunoSEQ multiplex PCR reads, giving one row per CDR3 protein. Of under 95,000 distinct CDR3 sequences listed, 95% were seen once; the top ten hold approximately 0.49%. Sequencing input: CD8+ T cells from PBMCs. These receptors all come from a human donor with Susac syndrome.

The genes are TRBV7-9 and TRBJ1-1, with 8 bases that match TRBD1. V shed 6 bases, J shed 4 bases, and the junction held 7 bases outside the gene matches. This CDR3 has 14 amino acids. Per germline, CDR1 SEHNR and CDR2 FQNEAQ (reference sequence). In DNA form, the CDR3 reads TGTGCCAGCAGTCCGGACAGGGCGACCACTGAAGCTTTCTTT. Its protein is CASSPDRATTEAFF.

The chain carries TRBV7-9 and TRBJ2-1; 8 bases agree with TRBD2. V gave up 5 bases and J gave up 9 bases; unmatched junction bases: 12. The CDR3 extends over 15 amino acids. Germline-derived CDR1 and CDR2 are SEHNR and FQNEAQ (reference sequence). Here the CDR3 reads CASSDEPAGAIEQFF. The CDR3 DNA reads TGTGCCAGCAGCGATGAGCCAGCGGGAGCTATTGAGCAGTTCTTC.

The genes are TRBV13 and TRBJ2-2, with D perhaps matching TRBD2 (6 bases). The CDR3 has 16 amino acids. The germline CDR1 and CDR2 sequences are PRHDT and FYEKMQ (reference sequence). Trimming took off 5 bases at V and 2 bases at J, with 15 bases between the two ends. The CDR3 protein is CASSPEGSGNTGELFF. As DNA, the CDR3 is TGTGCCAGCAGCCCAGAGGGTAGCGGCAACACCGGGGAGCTGTTTTTT.

This chain connects TRBV30 to TRBJ1-4; 8 positions agree with TRBD1. Germline CDR1 and CDR2: GTSNPN and SVGIG (reference sequence). This CDR3 region has 14 residues. V was clipped by 3 bases and J by 5 bases; unmatched bases: 5. Here the CDR3 DNA reads TGTGCCTGGAGCTTCGGGACAGGCAATGAAAAACTGTTTTTT. It is translated as CAWSFGTGNEKLFF.

The CDR3 here is CASSPTGDGYTF. The DNA of the CDR3 is TGTGCCAGCAGTCCTACAGGGGATGGCTACACCTTC. This chain connects TRBV12-3 or TRBV12-4 to TRBJ1-2; TRBD1 agrees at 7 bases. V lost 5 bases, J lost 6 bases, and 3 bases stayed unmatched. The CDR3 has 12 residues.

The chain is built from TRBV5-1 and TRBJ1-2; D gene ambiguous. Trimming took off 4 bases at V and 4 bases at J, with 8 bases between the two ends. The CDR3 spans 12 residues. CDR1 SGHRS and CDR2 YFSETQ come from the germline V gene. CDR3 sequence reads: CASSPDTYGYTF. The CDR3 bases are TGCGCCAGCAGCCCAGACACCTATGGCTACACCTTC.

The V and J genes are TRBV9 and TRBJ1-2, with a possible D match to TRBD1 (5 bases). The CDR3 is 13 residues long. Germline CDR1 SGDLS, CDR2 YYNGEE. Trimming shortened V by 4 bases and J by 8 bases, and 15 bases separated the two germline ends. The CDR3 sequence: CASSPSGGAGYTF. CDR3 sequence (DNA): TGTGCCAGCAGCCCGTCGGGGGGAGCCGGCTACACCTTC.

V gene TRBV29-1 combines with J gene TRBJ2-1, with TRBD2 matching 10 bases. The CDR3 sequence is 14 residues long. The germline V gene has CDR1 SQVTM and CDR2 ANQGSEA. The V and J ends lost 2 bases and 5 bases, in that order; junction bases with no gene match: 3. The CDR3 sequence is CSVELAGVNNEQFF. The CDR3 bases are TGCAGCGTTGAACTAGCGGGAGTCAACAATGAGCAGTTCTTC.

The genes are TRBV29-1 and TRBJ1-4; no firm D call. Trimming shortened V by 4 bases and J by 6 bases, and 6 bases separated the two germline ends. Germline V gene lookup returns CDR1 SQVTM and CDR2 ANQGSEA. The CDR3 sequence is 11 residues long. CDR3: CSVVQDEKLFF. CDR3 DNA: TGCAGCGTTGTACAAGATGAAAAACTGTTTTTT. The full variable domain, its missing parts supplied by reference TRBV29-1 and TRBJ1-4, is SAVISQKPSRDICQRGTSLTIQCQVDSQVTMMFWYRQQPGQSLTLIATANQGSEATYESGFVIDKFPISRPNLTFSTLTVSNMSPEDSSIYLCSVVQDEKLFFGSGTQLSVL.

The rearrangement joins TRBV3-1 to TRBJ2-1; D might be TRBD2 (6 bases). This CDR3 spans 11 amino acids. CDR1 is LGHDT, CDR2 YNNKEL, per germline (reference sequence). V lost 4 bases, J lost 9 bases, and 7 bases lay in between. The CDR3 spells CASSRSGEQFF. CDR3 DNA: TGTGCCAGCAGCCGTAGCGGTGAGCAGTTCTTC.

J is TRBJ2-5 and V is TRBV20-1; 10 bases are shared with TRBD2. The CDR3 length is 19 residues. After removal of 3 bases from V and 5 bases from J, the junction contained 21 bases not matched to a gene. CDR1 and CDR2 (germline): DFQATT, SNEGSKA (reference sequence). The CDR3, as DNA: TGCAGTGCTAGTGGATCCCCAGGGCTAGCGGGAGCCCCGGGGGAGACCCAGTACTTC. Amino acids: CSASGSPGLAGAPGETQYF.